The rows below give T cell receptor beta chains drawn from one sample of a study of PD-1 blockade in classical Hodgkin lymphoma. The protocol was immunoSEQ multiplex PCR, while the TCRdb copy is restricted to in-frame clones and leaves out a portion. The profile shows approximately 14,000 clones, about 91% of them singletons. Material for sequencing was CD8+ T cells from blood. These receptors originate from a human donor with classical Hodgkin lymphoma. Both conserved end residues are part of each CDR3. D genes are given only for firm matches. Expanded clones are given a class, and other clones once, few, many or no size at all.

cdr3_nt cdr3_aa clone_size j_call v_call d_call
TGTGCCAGCAGCGTAGACAGCGTCAACTACGAGCAGTACTTC CASSVDSVNYEQYF once TRBJ2-7 TRBV9 .
TGTGCCACCAGCGGCCCGCTTGGGACTAGCCTAGAGACCCAGTACTTC CATSGPLGTSLETQYF . TRBJ2-5 TRBV15 TRBD2
TGTGCCAGCAGCTTGGGGACTAGCGGGGACTACAATGAGCAGTTCTTC CASSLGTSGDYNEQFF . TRBJ2-1 TRBV7-8 TRBD2
TGTGCCAGCAGCTTAGTTGGGGAGAGCTCCTACAATGAGCAGTTCTTC CASSLVGESSYNEQFF . TRBJ2-1 TRBV11-2 .
TGTGCCAGCAGGGACCGCAGGGGGAGGGACACTGAAGCTTTCTTT CASRDRRGRDTEAFF . TRBJ1-1 TRBV6-1 TRBD1
TGTGCCAGCAGTCTCCGCGGCGGGGGTCAGGGGCCCGGTTTCTTT CASSLRGGGQGPGFF . TRBJ1-1 TRBV28 .
TGCGCCAGCGGGGACAGAAGGGAGGGTGGCTACAATGAGCAGTTCTTC CASGDRREGGYNEQFF once TRBJ2-1 TRBV5-1 .
TGTGCCAGCAACGTAGACGGACTAGCGGGAGATTACGAGCAGTACTTC CASNVDGLAGDYEQYF . TRBJ2-7 TRBV9 TRBD2
TGTGCCAGCAGCCCACCGGTCCGGGTCAGGGAGCAGTTCTTC CASSPPVRVREQFF . TRBJ2-1 TRBV11-2 .
TGTGCCAGCAGTGCCACTTCGGGCTATGGCTACACCTTC CASSATSGYGYTF few TRBJ1-2 TRBV25-1 .
TGTGCCAGCAGCTTAGGACAGGGGGCTGCGAATGAGCAGTTCTTC CASSLGQGAANEQFF . TRBJ2-1 TRBV13 TRBD1
TGTGCCAGTAGTATTCGGGACTTTTACTATGGCTACACCTTC CASSIRDFYYGYTF . TRBJ1-2 TRBV19 .
TGTGCCAGCAGCAGTCCGGGACTAATCAAAAACACAGATACGCAGTATTTT CASSSPGLIKNTDTQYF . TRBJ2-3 TRBV7-9 TRBD2
TGTGCCAGCAGTGAGGTAGGGGTGAACACTGAAGCTTTCTTT CASSEVGVNTEAFF once TRBJ1-1 TRBV6-1 .
TGTGCCAGCAGCGAAGCGGGAGGCGGGTACAATGAGCAGTTCTTC CASSEAGGGYNEQFF . TRBJ2-1 TRBV5-6 TRBD2
TGCGCCAGCAAAGGCGGGGCTTCCTACAATGAGCAGTTCTTC CASKGGASYNEQFF . TRBJ2-1 TRBV10-2 .
TGTGCCAGCTCACCGGGACAGGGGGCTGGCACAGATACGCAGTATTTT CASSPGQGAGTDTQYF . TRBJ2-3 TRBV2 TRBD1
TGCGCCAGCAGCCAAGGACTAGCGGTTAACACCGGGGAGCTGTTTTTT CASSQGLAVNTGELFF . TRBJ2-2 TRBV4-1 TRBD2
TGTGCCAGCAGCTTGGGGGAGAGCACAGATACGCAGTATTTT CASSLGESTDTQYF . TRBJ2-3 TRBV7-3 .
TGTGCCAGTAGCCCTCCCCTTCCGGGGAATCAGCCCCAGCATTTT CASSPPLPGNQPQHF . TRBJ1-5 TRBV19 .
TGTGCCACCAGCAGAAGTGGGAGCGGTGAGACCCAGTACTTC CATSRSGSGETQYF once TRBJ2-5 TRBV15 .
TGTGCCAGCAGTAAAATCCCGCCAGGGGGGTATAATTCACCCCTCCACTTT CASSKIPPGGYNSPLHF . TRBJ1-6 TRBV28 TRBD1
TGTGCCAGCAGTTTACGGGGGATGTACAATCAGCCCCAGCATTTT CASSLRGMYNQPQHF . TRBJ1-5 TRBV27 .
TGTGCCACCTATGGGACAGGGGTTAGCAATCAGCCCCAGCATTTT CATYGTGVSNQPQHF . TRBJ1-5 TRBV28 TRBD1
TGCGCCAGCAGCCAAGATCTCACAGGGAGGGGCTACACCTTC CASSQDLTGRGYTF once TRBJ1-2 TRBV4-1 .
TGCGCCAGCAGCCCTGGCCCGGAATGGAATGAAAAACTGTTTTTT CASSPGPEWNEKLFF . TRBJ1-4 TRBV4-1 .
TGTGCCAGCACCTTTCGGTACGCGAACACTGAAGCTTTCTTT CASTFRYANTEAFF . TRBJ1-1 TRBV28 .